This TCR beta chain was sequenced for a study of CD8 T cells in Susac syndrome. Overall study results and limits: Individuals included in the TCR sequencing and HLA analysis were acknowledged by the study to be relatively few in number.

After extraction with the RNeasy kit, roughly 0.5 to 1 ug of the RNA was reverse transcribed using random hexamers. Amplification of TCR beta CDR3 used immunoSEQ multiplex PCR across 54 Vbeta and 13 Jbeta. MiXCR was run by TCRdb on the immunoSEQ multiplex PCR reads, yielding one entry per CDR3 protein. Here the sample spans about 150,000 distinct CDR3 sequences, about 91% being singletons. Points on this clonotype: Antigen specificity is unknown.

Through negative isolation, CD4+ and CD8+ T cells were obtained, while TEMRA cells were enriched using FACS. The CDR3 is 15 amino acids. Germline CDR1 is SGDLS and CDR2 is YYNGEE. With 4 bases removed from V and 0 bases from J, the gap between germline ends came to 13 bases. This TCR was sampled from a human donor in good health. This chain links TRBV9 with TRBJ1-1; D call uncertain. The specimen was CD4+ T cells from PBMCs. CDR3 region: CASSTTGRMNTEAFF. The DNA of the CDR3 is TGTGCCAGCAGCACCACCGGACGGATGAACACTGAAGCTTTCTTT.